This T cell receptor beta chain was sequenced in a study of identical twins. The V end lost 4 bases, the J end lost 3 bases, and 9 bases lay between the germline ends. The CDR3 consists of 14 residues. Germline CDR1 is LGHNA and CDR2 is YSLEER. MiXCR, applied by TCRdb to the 5' RACE reads, yields one record per CDR3 protein. Among over 500,000 distinct CDR3 sequences listed, less than 25% were seen once. These sequences were also reported in another study, on T cells expressing NK-cell markers. Turning to that study: One of eight sequenced donors was HCMV-seronegative; the other seven were seropositive.

The chain uses TRBV4-3 and TRBJ1-4; D is unresolved. The sequenced material came from CD4+ T cells sorted from blood. The sequence was obtained from a woman younger than 35 in good health. CDR3 in amino acids: CASSPMGSNEKLFF. The CDR3 nucleotides read TGCGCCAGCAGCCCCATGGGTTCTAATGAAAAACTGTTTTTT.